The TCR beta chain described here comes from a study of T cell responses to AZD1222 COVID-19 vaccine. Study-level points and caveats: Spike as a whole was targeted by vaccine-associated CD4 TCRs, dominant at 160-218 and 743-854.

Looked up from germline, CDR1 is LNHDA and CDR2 is SQIVND (reference sequence). Trimming cost V 9 bases and J 2 bases, with 29 bases left between them. The CDR3 contains 18 residues. Clones were sequenced by immunoSEQ multiplex PCR, and TCRdb holds only the in-frame ones, with some missing. The table has 110,000 to 150,000 clones, more than 75% seen once. Second-dose timings of about 4 or about 12 weeks were pooled. With respect to this clone: The antigen is not known.

The sample in question was peripheral blood, obtained 28 days after the second AZD1222 dose. This TCR was recovered from an adult who received the AZD1222 COVID-19 vaccine. The chain has TRBV19 and TRBJ2-7, with D hard to call. In DNA, the CDR3 is TGTGCCAGCAGCCCCAATAAGACCAAAGATGGCCCTACCTACGAGCAGTACTTC. As protein: CASSPNKTKDGPTYEQYF.